Listed below are T cell receptor beta chains from one sample, sequenced in a study of cytomegalovirus exposure and HLA in healthy donors. TCRdb keeps only in-frame clones here, not all; method: immunoSEQ multiplex PCR. The table records 150,000 to 200,000 clones, roughly 73% of them present only once. Sequenced input: PBMCs. These receptors were collected from a man aged 18 to 30 in good health and CMV-seropositive. Each CDR3 is given with its conserved first and last residue. A D gene is named only where the DNA matches it firmly. Clone size is not always given. Where it is, it says once, few, many or a class for expanded clones.

D	V	size	length	J	DNA	CDR3
TRBD1	TRBV10-3	NA	14	TRBJ1-5	TGTGCCATCAGCCAGGGGGCGTCGGATCAGCCCCAGCATTTT	CAISQGASDQPQHF
TRBD1	TRBV5-6	NA	15	TRBJ1-1	TGTGCCAGCAGCTTGTTTAGGGGGCCAGGCACTGAAGCTTTCTTT	CASSLFRGPGTEAFF
NA	TRBV4-1	NA	17	TRBJ2-7	TGCGCCAGCAGCCAAACCAAGGGGCCTAGCGCCTCCTACGAGCAGTACTTC	CASSQTKGPSASYEQYF
TRBD1	TRBV19	NA	17	TRBJ1-2	TGTGCCAGTAGTTCATCGGACAGGGCGGTTTCTTTGTACGGCTACACCTTC	CASSSSDRAVSLYGYTF
TRBD2	TRBV7-9	NA	16	TRBJ2-7	TGTGCCAGCAGCCCGCGGAGTAGCGGGGGTCTCTACGAGCAGTACTTC	CASSPRSSGGLYEQYF
TRBD2	TRBV10-3	few	17	TRBJ2-7	TGTGCCATCAGTGACCCCTTCTCCAGCGGGAGCTCCTACGAGCAGTACTTC	CAISDPFSSGSSYEQYF
NA	TRBV5-4	NA	17	TRBJ1-1	TGTGCCAGCAGGACGACGCAACTATCCTTAGGGGACACTGAAGCTTTCTTT	CASRTTQLSLGDTEAFF
TRBD2	TRBV11-2	NA	16	TRBJ2-1	TGTGCCAGCAGCTTAGGAGGGCTTAGCGGGAGTAATGAGCAGTTCTTC	CASSLGGLSGSNEQFF
NA	TRBV28	NA	15	TRBJ2-7	TGTGCCAGCAGAGGGCCGGGACTCTACCCCTACGAGCAGTACTTC	CASRGPGLYPYEQYF
TRBD2	TRBV11-2	few	19	TRBJ2-4	TGTGCCAGCAGCGGGCCCCCCGGACTAGCGGGAGTTGGGTTGAACATTCAGTACTTC	CASSGPPGLAGVGLNIQYF
NA	TRBV2	NA	15	TRBJ2-1	TGTGCCAGCAGTGTAACGGGGAGCTCCTACAATGAGCAGTTCTTC	CASSVTGSSYNEQFF
TRBD1	TRBV7-7	NA	12	TRBJ2-7	TGTGCTAGCTCAGGGGGTTCTGGCGAGCAGTACTTC	CASSGGSGEQYF
TRBD1	TRBV7-3	NA	12	TRBJ1-1	TGTGCCAGCAGCCACTGGACAGGTGAAGCTTTCTTT	CASSHWTGEAFF
NA	TRBV28	NA	16	TRBJ1-5	TGTGCCAGCAGTTTCCCGACGTACTATAGCAATCAGCCCCAGCATTTT	CASSFPTYYSNQPQHF
NA	TRBV29-1	NA	13	TRBJ1-2	TGCAGCGTTGAACCGGACACGATCTATGGCTACACCTTC	CSVEPDTIYGYTF
TRBD1	TRBV6-5	NA	14	TRBJ2-2	TGTGCCAGCAGGGGGGACAGGGGCGGCGGGGAGCTGTTTTTT	CASRGDRGGGELFF
TRBD1	TRBV13	once	12	TRBJ1-1	TGTGCCAGTAGACAGGGGGCAGGTCAAGCTTTCTTT	CASRQGAGQAFF
NA	TRBV30	NA	15	TRBJ2-7	TGTGCCTGGAGTGTTTCCAGGGCAGGGGCTGACGAGCAGTACTTC	CAWSVSRAGADEQYF
NA	TRBV28	NA	15	TRBJ2-7	TGTGCCAGCAGCTCCCCGAGGGTCCTCACGGGGGAGCAGTACTTC	CASSSPRVLTGEQYF
NA	TRBV5-8	NA	13	TRBJ1-4	TGTGCCAGCAGCTCACAGAGTCCGGAAAAACTGTTTTTT	CASSSQSPEKLFF
TRBD1	TRBV18	few	14	TRBJ2-7	TGTGCCAGCTCACCTGGGGACAGGGCGCTCGAGCAGTACTTC	CASSPGDRALEQYF
TRBD2	TRBV11-2	NA	15	TRBJ2-1	TGTGCCAGCAGCTGGACTACGGGAGGCCACAATGAGCAGTTCTTC	CASSWTTGGHNEQFF
NA	TRBV9	NA	17	TRBJ2-3	TGTGCCAGCACCATCGGGCGGGGACCCCGTCCCGCAGATACGCAGTATTTT	CASTIGRGPRPADTQYF
NA	TRBV28	NA	17	TRBJ1-6	TGTGCCAGCAGTTTAGGACAGCACAGCGGGGGTAATTCACCCCTCCACTTT	CASSLGQHSGGNSPLHF
NA	TRBV30	NA	14	TRBJ2-7	TGTGCCTGGAGTGTTGAACAGAAGATATACGAGCAGTACTTC	CAWSVEQKIYEQYF
NA	TRBV28	NA	15	TRBJ1-1	TGTGCCAGCAGTTTATGGCGTTTCGGTCGGTCTGAAGCTTTCTTT	CASSLWRFGRSEAFF
NA	TRBV2	NA	12	TRBJ2-3	TGTGCCAGCAGTGAAGCGCAGGATACGCAGTATTTT	CASSEAQDTQYF
NA	TRBV28	once	11	TRBJ1-1	TGTGCCAGCAGTATCGGGATGCGGGCTTTCTTT	CASSIGMRAFF
TRBD2	TRBV28	NA	14	TRBJ2-3	TGTGCCAGCGGGCAGGGAGGGATCCCAGATACGCAGTATTTT	CASGQGGIPDTQYF
NA	TRBV2	NA	13	TRBJ2-1	TGTGCCAGCAGCCTCGGAGCCTACAATGAGCAGTTCTTC	CASSLGAYNEQFF
TRBD1	TRBV11-3	few	15	TRBJ1-3	TGTGCCAGCAGCGTGGGACAGGGAGCTGGAAACACCATATATTTT	CASSVGQGAGNTIYF
NA	TRBV19	NA	14	TRBJ2-2	TGTGCCAGTACAATGCGGGAAAACACCGGGGAGCTGTTTTTT	CASTMRENTGELFF
TRBD2	TRBV6-1	NA	15	TRBJ2-2	TGTGCCTTGGCCCCTAGCGGGGCGAACACCGGGGAGCTGTTTTTT	CALAPSGANTGELFF
TRBD2	TRBV29-1	NA	15	TRBJ2-3	TGCAGCGTCTCGCCGACTAGCGGATCCACAGATACGCAGTATTTT	CSVSPTSGSTDTQYF
TRBD2	TRBV6-5	NA	15	TRBJ2-3	TGTGCCAGCACCGATGAGGGACTAGGGCCAGATACGCAGTATTTT	CASTDEGLGPDTQYF
NA	TRBV27	NA	17	TRBJ1-1	TGTGCCAGCAGAGTACAGGGTCCAGGGCGCATGAACACTGAAGCTTTCTTT	CASRVQGPGRMNTEAFF
NA	TRBV18	NA	13	TRBJ1-5	TGTGCCAGCTCACCAGACAGAAATCAGCCCCAGCATTTT	CASSPDRNQPQHF
NA	TRBV27	NA	15	TRBJ2-5	TGTGCCAGCAGTCCCATAGCTGTAGCTTTGGAGACCCAGTACTTC	CASSPIAVALETQYF
TRBD2	TRBV6-5	few	13	TRBJ2-7	TGTGCCAGCAGTAAGCGGGAGGGCTACGAGCAGTACTTC	CASSKREGYEQYF
TRBD2	TRBV10-2	NA	15	TRBJ2-3	TGCGCCAGCTGCCCGTTAGCGGGGACTACAGATACGCAGTATTTT	CASCPLAGTTDTQYF
NA	TRBV30	NA	13	TRBJ1-4	TGTGCCTGGATACCGGTGATGAGTGAAAAACTGTTTTTT	CAWIPVMSEKLFF
TRBD1	TRBV10-2	NA	13	TRBJ2-5	TGCGCCAGCAGGCAGGGGGCGTATGAGACCCAGTACTTC	CASRQGAYETQYF
NA	TRBV9	NA	13	TRBJ1-1	TGTGCCAGCAGCGGTAATCCGGACACTGAAGCTTTCTTT	CASSGNPDTEAFF
TRBD2	TRBV4-1	NA	18	TRBJ2-4	TGCGCCAGCAGCCAAGATGGGCTAGCGGGAGTGGCCAAAAACATTCAGTACTTC	CASSQDGLAGVAKNIQYF
NA	TRBV19	NA	19	TRBJ1-1	TGTGCCAGTAGTATTGGGGGGTGGGACGGAGGACGGGTGAACACTGAAGCTTTCTTT	CASSIGGWDGGRVNTEAFF
NA	TRBV11-3	NA	13	TRBJ1-1	TGTGCCAGCAGTAGTAACAGGGAAACTGAAGCTTTCTTT	CASSSNRETEAFF
TRBD1	TRBV2	NA	14	TRBJ2-7	TGTGCCAGCAGTGGAGGGACAGGGGCTTACGAGCAGTACTTC	CASSGGTGAYEQYF
TRBD1	TRBV9	NA	17	TRBJ1-6	TGTGCCAGCAGCGTAGGGGGTTTGACAGGGAATAATTCACCCCTCCACTTT	CASSVGGLTGNNSPLHF
NA	TRBV2	NA	13	TRBJ1-2	TGTGCCAGCAGGGAGGACAGCCCCTATGGCTACACCTTC	CASREDSPYGYTF
NA	TRBV7-2	NA	14	TRBJ2-7	TGTGCCAGCACCCCAGGGCAGCAGGCCTACGAGCAGTACTTC	CASTPGQQAYEQYF
NA	TRBV11-2	NA	15	TRBJ2-6	TGTGCCAGCAGCTCGAGAGGTACTGGGGCCAACGTCCTGACTTTC	CASSSRGTGANVLTF
NA	TRBV21-1	NA	18	TRBJ1-5	TGTGCCAGCAGCACAAAGCTACAGGGGGCGGCAGGCAATCAGCCCCAGCATTTT	CASSTKLQGAAGNQPQHF
TRBD1	TRBV6-4	NA	15	TRBJ2-3	TGTGCCAGCAGTGACGCAGGGGGAAGCACAGATACGCAGTATTTT	CASSDAGGSTDTQYF
NA	TRBV19	NA	14	TRBJ1-1	TGTGCCACGAAATCAAGGGAGAGGGCCACTGAAGCTTTCTTT	CATKSRERATEAFF
TRBD2	TRBV28	NA	15	TRBJ2-5	TGTGCCAGCAGTTTCGAGTTAGCGGGATGGGAGACCCAGTACTTC	CASSFELAGWETQYF
NA	TRBV27	NA	15	TRBJ2-1	TGTGCCAGTTCAGCGGGTGTAGGAGCCTACAATGAGCAGTTCTTC	CASSAGVGAYNEQFF
TRBD2	TRBV30	few	15	TRBJ2-1	TGTGCCTGGAGTGTTGGAGCGGGAGCCTCTAATGAGCAGTTCTTC	CAWSVGAGASNEQFF
TRBD2	TRBV29-1	NA	13	TRBJ2-1	TGCAGCGCCCCTAGCGGGTTGCCCGTTGAGCAGTTCTTC	CSAPSGLPVEQFF
NA	TRBV6-5	NA	16	TRBJ1-1	TGTGCCAGCAGTTACGATAGGGGTATTGGCAGCGCTGAAGCTTTCTTT	CASSYDRGIGSAEAFF